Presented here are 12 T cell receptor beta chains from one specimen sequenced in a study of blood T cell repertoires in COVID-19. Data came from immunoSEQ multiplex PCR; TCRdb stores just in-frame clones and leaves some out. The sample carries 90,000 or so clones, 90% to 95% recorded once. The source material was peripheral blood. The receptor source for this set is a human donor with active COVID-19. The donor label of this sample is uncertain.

The CDR3 bases are TGTGCCAGCAGCCAAGGTAGTAAGGAGACCCAGTACTTC. The encoded protein is CASSQGSKETQYF. The chain combines TRBV3-1 (or the pseudogene TRBV3-2) with TRBJ2-5, with D hard to call. CDR1 LGHDT and CDR2 YNNKEL come from the germline V gene (reference sequence). V shed 1 base and J shed 5 bases, with 8 bases lying between them. CDR3 size: 13 residues.

The CDR3 loop reads CASSLSLAAPGETQYF. In nucleotides, the CDR3 is TGTGCCAGCAGCTTATCACTAGCGGCGCCGGGAGAGACCCAGTACTTC. The rearrangement links TRBV7-2 to TRBJ2-5, with TRBD2 identical over 8 bases. The CDR3 is 16 residues long. The V gene end was trimmed by 2 bases and the J gene end by 4 bases; junction bases not matched to a gene: 9. Germline values: CDR1 SGHTA, CDR2 FQGNSA.

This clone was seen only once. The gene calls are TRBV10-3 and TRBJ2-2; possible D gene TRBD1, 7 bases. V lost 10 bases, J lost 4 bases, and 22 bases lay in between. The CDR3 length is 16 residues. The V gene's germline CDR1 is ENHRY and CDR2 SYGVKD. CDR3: CASMAGQSRGTGELFF. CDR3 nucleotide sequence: TGTGCCAGCATGGCGGGACAGTCTCGTGGCACCGGGGAGCTGTTTTTT.

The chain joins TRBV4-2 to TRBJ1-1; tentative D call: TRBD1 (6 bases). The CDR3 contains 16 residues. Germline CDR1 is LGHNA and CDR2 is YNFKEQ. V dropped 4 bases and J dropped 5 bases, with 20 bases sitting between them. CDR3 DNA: TGTGCCAGCAGCCCGCTTATAGGGGGTCGTAGGACTGAAGCTTTCTTT. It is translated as CASSPLIGGRRTEAFF.

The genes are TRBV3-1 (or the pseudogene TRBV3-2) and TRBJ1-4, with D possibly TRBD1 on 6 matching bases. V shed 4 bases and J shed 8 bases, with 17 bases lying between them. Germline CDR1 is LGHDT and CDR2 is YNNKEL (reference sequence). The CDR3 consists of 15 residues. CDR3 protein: CASSRGGLVSEKLFF. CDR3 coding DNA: TGTGCCAGCAGCCGAGGGGGACTAGTTAGCGAAAAACTGTTTTTT.

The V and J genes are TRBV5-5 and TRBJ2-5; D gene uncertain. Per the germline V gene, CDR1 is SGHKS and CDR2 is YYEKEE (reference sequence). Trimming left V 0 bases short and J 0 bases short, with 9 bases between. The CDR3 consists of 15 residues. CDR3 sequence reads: CASSLDSLYQETQYF. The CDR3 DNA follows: TGTGCCAGCAGCTTGGACAGCCTGTACCAAGAGACCCAGTACTTC.

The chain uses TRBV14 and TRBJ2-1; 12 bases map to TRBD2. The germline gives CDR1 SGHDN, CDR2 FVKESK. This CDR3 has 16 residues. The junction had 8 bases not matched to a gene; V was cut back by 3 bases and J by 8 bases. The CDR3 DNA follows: TGTGCCAGCAGCCAGACTAGCGGGGGTCCTGGGGATGAGCAGTTCTTC. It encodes CASSQTSGGPGDEQFF.

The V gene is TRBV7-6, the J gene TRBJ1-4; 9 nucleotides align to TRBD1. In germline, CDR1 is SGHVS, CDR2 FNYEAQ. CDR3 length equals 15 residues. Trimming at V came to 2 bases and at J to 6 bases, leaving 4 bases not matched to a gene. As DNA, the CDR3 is TGTGCCAGCAGCTTATACAGGGGGCCGGATGAAAAACTGTTTTTT. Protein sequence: CASSLYRGPDEKLFF.

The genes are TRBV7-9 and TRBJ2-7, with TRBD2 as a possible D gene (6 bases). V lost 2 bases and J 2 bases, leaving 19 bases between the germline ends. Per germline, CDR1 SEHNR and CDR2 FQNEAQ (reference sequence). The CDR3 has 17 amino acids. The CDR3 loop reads CASSLRMRQGGTYEQYF. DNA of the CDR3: TGTGCCAGCAGCTTAAGGATGCGGCAGGGAGGTACCTACGAGCAGTACTTC. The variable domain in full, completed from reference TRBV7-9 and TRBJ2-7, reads DTGVSQNPRHKITKRGQNVTFRCDPISEHNRLYWYRQTLGQGPEFLTYFQNEAQLEKSRLLSDRFSAERPKGSFSTLEIQRTEQGDSAMYLCASSLRMRQGGTYEQYFGPGTRLTVT.

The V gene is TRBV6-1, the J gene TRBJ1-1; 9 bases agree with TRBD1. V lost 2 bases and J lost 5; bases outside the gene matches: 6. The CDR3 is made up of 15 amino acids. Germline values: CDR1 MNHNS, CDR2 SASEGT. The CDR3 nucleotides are TGTGCCAGCAGTGAATCTGGGACAGGGATGACTGAAGCTTTCTTT. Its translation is CASSESGTGMTEAFF.

The CDR3 loop reads CASSSTRTGVVDEQYF. As DNA, the CDR3 is TGCGCCAGCAGCTCGACTAGGACAGGGGTCGTCGACGAGCAGTACTTC. The rearrangement links TRBV5-1 to TRBJ2-7, with TRBD1 matching 9 bases. The CDR3 runs to 16 residues. Germline lookup yields CDR1 SGHRS and CDR2 YFSETQ. With V trimmed by 3 bases and J by 5 bases, 12 bases remained unmatched.

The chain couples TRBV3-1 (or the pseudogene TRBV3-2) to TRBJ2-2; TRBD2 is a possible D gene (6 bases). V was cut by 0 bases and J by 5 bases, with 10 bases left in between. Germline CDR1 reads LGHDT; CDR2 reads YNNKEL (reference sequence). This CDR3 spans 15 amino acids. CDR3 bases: TGTGCCAGCAGCCAAGAGGTAGCGGATACCGGGGAGCTGTTTTTT. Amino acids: CASSQEVADTGELFF.